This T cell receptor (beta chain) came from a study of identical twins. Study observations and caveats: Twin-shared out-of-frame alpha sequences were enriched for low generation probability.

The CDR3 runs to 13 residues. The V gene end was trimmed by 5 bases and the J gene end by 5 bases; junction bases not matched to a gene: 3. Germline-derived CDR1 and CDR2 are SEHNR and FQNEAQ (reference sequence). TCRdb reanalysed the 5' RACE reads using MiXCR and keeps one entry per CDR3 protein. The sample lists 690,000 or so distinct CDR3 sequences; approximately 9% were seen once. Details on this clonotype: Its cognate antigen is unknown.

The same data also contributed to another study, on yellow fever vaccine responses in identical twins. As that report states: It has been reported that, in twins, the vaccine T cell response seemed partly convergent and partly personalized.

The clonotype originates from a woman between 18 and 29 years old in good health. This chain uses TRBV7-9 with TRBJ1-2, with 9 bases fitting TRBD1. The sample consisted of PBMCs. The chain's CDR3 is CASSRDRVYGYTF. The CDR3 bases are TGTGCCAGCAGCAGGGACAGGGTGTATGGCTACACCTTC. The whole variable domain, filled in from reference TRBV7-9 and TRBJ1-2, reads DTGVSQNPRHKITKRGQNVTFRCDPISEHNRLYWYRQTLGQGPEFLTYFQNEAQLEKSRLLSDRFSAERPKGSFSTLEIQRTEQGDSAMYLCASSRDRVYGYTFGSGTRLTVV.